This TCR beta chain appears in the sequencing data of a study of T cell responses to AZD1222 COVID-19 vaccine. General study findings and limits: Clonal diversity was possibly underestimated, and the donors were mostly white British, with more females.

CDR1 is LNHDA and CDR2 is SQIVND in the germline V gene (reference sequence). Deletions cut 5 bases from V and 0 bases from J, with 8 bases between. This CDR3 contains 14 residues. Data came from immunoSEQ multiplex PCR; TCRdb stores just in-frame clones and leaves some out. The table lists 150,000 to 180,000 clones, 90% to 95% of them singletons, with approximately 1.6% in the top ten. As to this clone: Antigen specificity is unknown.

The sequencing here drew on peripheral blood, taken 28 days after the second AZD1222 dose. This clonotype was obtained from an adult who received the AZD1222 COVID-19 vaccine. The chain links TRBV19 to TRBJ1-3; maybe TRBD1 (5 bases). CDR3 nucleotide sequence: TGTGCCAGTAGTCAACAGGCCTCTGGAAACACCATATATTTT. This gives the protein CASSQQASGNTIYF.